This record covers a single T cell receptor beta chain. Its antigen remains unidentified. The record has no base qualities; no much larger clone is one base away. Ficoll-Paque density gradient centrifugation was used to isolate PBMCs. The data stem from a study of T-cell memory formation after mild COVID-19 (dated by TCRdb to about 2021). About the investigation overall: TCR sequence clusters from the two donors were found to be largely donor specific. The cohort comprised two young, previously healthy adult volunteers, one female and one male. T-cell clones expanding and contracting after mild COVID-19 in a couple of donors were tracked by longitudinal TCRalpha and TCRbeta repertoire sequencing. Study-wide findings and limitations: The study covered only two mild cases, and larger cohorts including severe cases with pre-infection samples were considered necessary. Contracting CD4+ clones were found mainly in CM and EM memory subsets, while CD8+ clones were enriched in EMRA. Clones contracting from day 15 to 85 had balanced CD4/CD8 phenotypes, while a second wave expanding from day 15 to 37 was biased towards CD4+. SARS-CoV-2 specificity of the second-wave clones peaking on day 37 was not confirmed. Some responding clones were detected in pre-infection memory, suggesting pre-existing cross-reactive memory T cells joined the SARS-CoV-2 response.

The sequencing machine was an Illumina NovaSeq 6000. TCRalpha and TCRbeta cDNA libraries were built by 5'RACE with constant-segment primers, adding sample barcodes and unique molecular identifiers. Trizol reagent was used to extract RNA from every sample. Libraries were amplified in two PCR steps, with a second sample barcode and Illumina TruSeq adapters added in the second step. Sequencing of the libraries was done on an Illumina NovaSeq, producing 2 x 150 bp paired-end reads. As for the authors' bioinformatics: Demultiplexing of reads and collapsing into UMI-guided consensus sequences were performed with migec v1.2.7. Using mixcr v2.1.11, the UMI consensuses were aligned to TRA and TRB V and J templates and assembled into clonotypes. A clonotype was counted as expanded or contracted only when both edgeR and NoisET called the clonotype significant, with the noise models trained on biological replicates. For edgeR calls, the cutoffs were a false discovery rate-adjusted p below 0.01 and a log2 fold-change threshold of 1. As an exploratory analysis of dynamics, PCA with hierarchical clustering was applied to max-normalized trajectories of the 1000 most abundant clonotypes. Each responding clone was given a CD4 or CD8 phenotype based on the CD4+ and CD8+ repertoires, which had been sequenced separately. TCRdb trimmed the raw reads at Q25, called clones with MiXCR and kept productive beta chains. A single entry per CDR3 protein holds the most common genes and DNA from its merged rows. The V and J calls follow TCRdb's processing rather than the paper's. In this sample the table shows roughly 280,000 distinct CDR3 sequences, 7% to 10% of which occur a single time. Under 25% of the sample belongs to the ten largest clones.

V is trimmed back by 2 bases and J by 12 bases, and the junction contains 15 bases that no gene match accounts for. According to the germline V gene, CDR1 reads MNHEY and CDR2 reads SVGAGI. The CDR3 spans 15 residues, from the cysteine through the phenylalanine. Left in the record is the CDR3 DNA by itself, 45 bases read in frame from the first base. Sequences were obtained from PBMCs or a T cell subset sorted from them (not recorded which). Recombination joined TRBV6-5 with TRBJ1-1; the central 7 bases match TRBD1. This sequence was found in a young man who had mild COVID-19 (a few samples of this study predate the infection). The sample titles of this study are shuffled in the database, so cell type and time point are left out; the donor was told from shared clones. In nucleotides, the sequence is TGTGCCAGCAGTTACGACCGTTCGACCAGGGGGATCCCTTTCTTT. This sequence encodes CASSYDRSTRGIPFF.